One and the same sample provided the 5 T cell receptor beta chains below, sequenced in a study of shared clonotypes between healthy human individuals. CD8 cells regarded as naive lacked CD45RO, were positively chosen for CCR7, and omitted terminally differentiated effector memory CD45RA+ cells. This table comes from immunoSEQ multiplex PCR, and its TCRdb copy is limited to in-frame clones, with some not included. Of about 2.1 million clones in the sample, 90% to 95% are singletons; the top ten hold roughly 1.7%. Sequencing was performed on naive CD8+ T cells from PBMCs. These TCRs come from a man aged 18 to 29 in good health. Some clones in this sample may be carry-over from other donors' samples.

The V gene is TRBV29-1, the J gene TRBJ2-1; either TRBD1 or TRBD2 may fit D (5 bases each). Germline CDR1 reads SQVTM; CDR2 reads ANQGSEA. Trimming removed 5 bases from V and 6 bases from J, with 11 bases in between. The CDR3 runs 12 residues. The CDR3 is CSVTGTTNEQFF. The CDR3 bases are TGCAGCGTTACCGGGACCACCAATGAGCAGTTCTTC.

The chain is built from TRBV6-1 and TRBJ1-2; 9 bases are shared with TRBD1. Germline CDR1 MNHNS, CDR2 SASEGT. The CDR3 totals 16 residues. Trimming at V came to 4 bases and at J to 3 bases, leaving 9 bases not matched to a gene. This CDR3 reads CASSGYLGQGHYGYTF. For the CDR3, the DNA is TGTGCCAGCAGTGGCTATTTGGGACAGGGACACTATGGCTACACCTTC.

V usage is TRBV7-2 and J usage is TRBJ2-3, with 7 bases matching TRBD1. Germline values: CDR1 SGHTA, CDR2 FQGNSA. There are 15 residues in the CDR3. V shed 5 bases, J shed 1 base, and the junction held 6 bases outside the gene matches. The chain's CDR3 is CASSHDGTGTDTQYF. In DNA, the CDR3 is TGTGCCAGCAGCCACGACGGGACAGGCACAGATACGCAGTATTTT.

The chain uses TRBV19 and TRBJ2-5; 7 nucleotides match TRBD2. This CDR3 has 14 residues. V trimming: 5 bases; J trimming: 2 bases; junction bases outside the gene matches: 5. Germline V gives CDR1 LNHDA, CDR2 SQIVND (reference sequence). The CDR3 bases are TGTGCCAGTAGTTCCTGGGGGGGACAAGAGACCCAGTACTTC. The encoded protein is CASSSWGGQETQYF.

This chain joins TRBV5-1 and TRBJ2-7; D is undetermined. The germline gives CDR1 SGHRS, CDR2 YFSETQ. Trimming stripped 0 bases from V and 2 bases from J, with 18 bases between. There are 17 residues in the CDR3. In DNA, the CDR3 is TGCGCCAGCAGCTTGGCCGAATCCGGAACAGAAACCTACGAGCAGTACTTC. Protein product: CASSLAESGTETYEQYF. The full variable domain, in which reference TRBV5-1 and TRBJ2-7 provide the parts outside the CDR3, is KAGVTQTPRYLIKTRGQQVTLSCSPISGHRSVSWYQQTPGQGLQFLFEYFSETQRNKGNFPGRFSGRQFSNSRSEMNVSTLELGDSALYLCASSLAESGTETYEQYFGPGTRLTVT.